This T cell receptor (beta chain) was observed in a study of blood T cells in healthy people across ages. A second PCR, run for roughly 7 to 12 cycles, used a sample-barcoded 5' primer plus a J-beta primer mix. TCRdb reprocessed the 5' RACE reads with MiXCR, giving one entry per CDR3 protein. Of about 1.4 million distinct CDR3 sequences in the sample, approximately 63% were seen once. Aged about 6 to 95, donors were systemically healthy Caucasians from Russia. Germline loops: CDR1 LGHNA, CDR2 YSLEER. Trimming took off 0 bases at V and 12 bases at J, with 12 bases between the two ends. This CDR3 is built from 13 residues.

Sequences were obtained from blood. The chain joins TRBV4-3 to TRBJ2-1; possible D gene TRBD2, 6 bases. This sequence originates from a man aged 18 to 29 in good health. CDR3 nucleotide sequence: TGCGCCAGCAGCCAAGACCCGGGGAGGTGGCAGTTCTTC. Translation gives CASSQDPGRWQFF.